This TCR beta chain emerged from a study of blood T cell repertoires in COVID-19 (dated by TCRdb to 2018 to 2020). For the wider study: Collaborator samples came from the United States, Italy and Spain and covered acute and convalescent phases of COVID-19. The dataset comprised deeply sampled blood TCRbeta repertoires from subjects exposed to, actively infected with, or recovered from COVID-19. Samples were obtained from the ongoing ImmuneRACE study (first 160 participants) and from some 1,300 subjects provided by 6 global collaborators. The prospective study material was composed of cDNA or gDNA derived from T cells, B-cell-depleted T cells, or PBMCs. The repertoires were released in a freely available public database meant as a resource for research on the immune response to SARS-CoV-2. The sample metadata nearly always contained a de-identified subject ID, COVID-19 status, age in years and sex. Where available, HLA class I and class II types were taken from metadata supplied by the sample provider and were not determined by assay-based typing.

Counted from cysteine to phenylalanine, this CDR3 has 11 amino acids. Kept here is only the CDR3 DNA, which spans 33 bases and is read in frame from base 1. CDR1 and CDR2, per the germline V gene, are MDHEN and SYDVKM. The trim is 3 bases for V and 16 bases for J, with a gap of 13 bases between the germline ends. A remark on this clone: Its antigen specificity is not known. It has no much larger one-base neighbor in the sample; base qualities were not kept.

What the authors observed across the whole study: The quantity of clinical and demographic metadata differed by source and by participant and was supplied without curation.

The collaborating institutions used their own protocols to collect whole blood in K2EDTA tubes. For TCRbeta analysis, collaborators shipped samples in one of three forms: frozen whole blood, isolated PBMCs, or DNA extracted from either of those sample types. TCRbeta CDR3 regions were amplified from genomic DNA using the immunoSEQ Assay, a bias-controlled multiplex PCR. Turning to the authors' computational methods: Within the assay, amplification of reference gene primers was used to estimate how many nucleated cells each sample contained. To quantify the absolute abundance of each unique TCRbeta CDR3 rearrangement, sequence reads were collapsed and filtered. For each sample, productive Simpson clonality was calculated as the square root of Simpson's diversity index over productive rearrangements. TCRdb carries this immuneACCESS record with in-frame sequences only. Its versions omit some clonotypes, under half of them owing to an unresolved V gene in the studies checked, with the rest unexplained. The V and J calls and the clone size are those of that table, but D and trimming were determined from the DNA. For this sample the table gives approximately 260,000 clones, of which around 80% were detected only once. The ten largest clones take up approximately 4% of the sample.

The sequence was collected from a middle-aged woman with active or convalescent COVID-19. Sequencing was performed on peripheral blood. The V gene is TRBV28 and the J gene is TRBJ1-5; the D gene cannot be resolved reliably. The CDR3 region has the sequence CASSFAATTHF. The base sequence is TGTGCCAGCAGTTTTGCGGCTACCACCCATTTT.